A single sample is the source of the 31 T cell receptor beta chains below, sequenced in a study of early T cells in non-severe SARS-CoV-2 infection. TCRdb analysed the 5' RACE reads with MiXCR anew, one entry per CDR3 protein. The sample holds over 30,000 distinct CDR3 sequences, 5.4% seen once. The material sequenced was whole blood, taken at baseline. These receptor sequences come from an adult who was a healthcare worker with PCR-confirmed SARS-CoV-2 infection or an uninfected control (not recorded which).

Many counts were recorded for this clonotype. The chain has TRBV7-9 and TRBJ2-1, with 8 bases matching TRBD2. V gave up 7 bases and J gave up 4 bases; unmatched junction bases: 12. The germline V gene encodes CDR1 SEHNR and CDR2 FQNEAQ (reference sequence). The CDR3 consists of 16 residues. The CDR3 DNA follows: TGTGCCAGCACCCCGGTCGGGGGGGAGGCGTACAATGAGCAGTTCTTC. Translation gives CASTPVGGEAYNEQFF.

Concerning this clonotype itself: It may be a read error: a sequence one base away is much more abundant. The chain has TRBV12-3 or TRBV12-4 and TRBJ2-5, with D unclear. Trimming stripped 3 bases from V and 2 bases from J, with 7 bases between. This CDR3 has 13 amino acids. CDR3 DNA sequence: TGTGCCAGCAGTTTCTCCAAACAAGAGACCCAGTACTTC. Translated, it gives CASSFSKQETQYF.

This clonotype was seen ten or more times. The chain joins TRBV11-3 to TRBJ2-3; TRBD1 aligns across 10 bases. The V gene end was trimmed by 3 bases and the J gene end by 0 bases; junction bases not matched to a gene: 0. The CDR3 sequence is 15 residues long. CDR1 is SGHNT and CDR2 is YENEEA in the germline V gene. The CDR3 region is CASSLGQGSTDTQYF. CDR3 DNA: TGTGCCAGCAGCTTGGGACAGGGGAGCACAGATACGCAGTATTTT.

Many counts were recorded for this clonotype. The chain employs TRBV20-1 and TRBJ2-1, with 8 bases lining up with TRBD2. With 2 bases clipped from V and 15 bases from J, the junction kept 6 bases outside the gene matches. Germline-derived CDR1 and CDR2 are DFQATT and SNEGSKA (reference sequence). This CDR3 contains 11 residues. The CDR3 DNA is TGCAGTGCTAGAACCGGGAGGGCCTGGTTCTTC. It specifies CSARTGRAWFF.

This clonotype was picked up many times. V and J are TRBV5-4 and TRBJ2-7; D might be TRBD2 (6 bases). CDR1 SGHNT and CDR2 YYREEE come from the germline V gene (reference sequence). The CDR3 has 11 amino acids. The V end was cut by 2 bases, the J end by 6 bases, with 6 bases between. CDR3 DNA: TGTGCCAGCAGCTTCGGGGGCGAGCAGTACTTC. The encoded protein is CASSFGGEQYF.

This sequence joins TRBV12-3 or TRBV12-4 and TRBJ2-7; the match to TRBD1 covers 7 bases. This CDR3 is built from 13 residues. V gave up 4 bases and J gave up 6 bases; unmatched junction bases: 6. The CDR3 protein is CASSSRQGGEQYV. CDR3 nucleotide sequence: TGTGCCAGCAGTTCTCGACAGGGCGGCGAGCAGTACGTC.

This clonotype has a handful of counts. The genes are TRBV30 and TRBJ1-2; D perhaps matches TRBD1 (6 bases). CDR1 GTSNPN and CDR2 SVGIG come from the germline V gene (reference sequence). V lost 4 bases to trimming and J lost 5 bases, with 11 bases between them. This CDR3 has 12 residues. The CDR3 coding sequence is TGTGCCTGGAACGCAGGGGATTATGGCTACACCTTC. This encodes CAWNAGDYGYTF.

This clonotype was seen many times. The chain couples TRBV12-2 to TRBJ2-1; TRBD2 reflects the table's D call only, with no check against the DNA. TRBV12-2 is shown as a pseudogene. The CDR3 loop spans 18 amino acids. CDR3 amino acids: CASRLVTRSSGKEDEQFF. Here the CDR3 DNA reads TGTGCAAGTCGCTTAGTAACTCGGTCTAGCGGGAAGGAGGATGAGCAGTTCTTC.

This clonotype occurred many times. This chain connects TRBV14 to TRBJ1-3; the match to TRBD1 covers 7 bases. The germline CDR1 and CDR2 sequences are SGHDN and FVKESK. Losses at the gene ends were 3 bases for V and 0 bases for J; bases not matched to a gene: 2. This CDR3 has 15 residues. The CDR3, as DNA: TGTGCCAGCAGCCAGGACAGGCTCTCTGGAAACACCATATATTTT. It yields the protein CASSQDRLSGNTIYF.

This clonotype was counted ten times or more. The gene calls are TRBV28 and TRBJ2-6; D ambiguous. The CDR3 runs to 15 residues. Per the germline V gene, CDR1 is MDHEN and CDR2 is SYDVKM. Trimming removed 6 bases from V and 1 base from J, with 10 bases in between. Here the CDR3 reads CASRPGPSGANVLTF. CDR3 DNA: TGTGCCAGCAGGCCCGGACCGTCTGGGGCCAACGTCCTGACTTTC.

This CDR3 reads CASSLVSTDTQYF. The CDR3 bases are TGTGCCAGCAGCTTAGTTAGCACAGATACGCAGTATTTT. The chain uses TRBV11-3 and TRBJ2-3; the D is unclear. The germline gives CDR1 SGHNT, CDR2 YENEEA. CDR3 length: 13 residues. V shed 1 base and J shed 0 bases, with 2 bases lying between them.

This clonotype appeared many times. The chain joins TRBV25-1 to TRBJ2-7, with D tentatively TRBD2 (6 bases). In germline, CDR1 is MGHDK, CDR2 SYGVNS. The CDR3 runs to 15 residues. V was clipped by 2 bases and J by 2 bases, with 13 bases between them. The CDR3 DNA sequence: TGTGCCAGCAGTGAACGTATTAGCGGCACCTACGAGCAGTACTTC. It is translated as CASSERISGTYEQYF.

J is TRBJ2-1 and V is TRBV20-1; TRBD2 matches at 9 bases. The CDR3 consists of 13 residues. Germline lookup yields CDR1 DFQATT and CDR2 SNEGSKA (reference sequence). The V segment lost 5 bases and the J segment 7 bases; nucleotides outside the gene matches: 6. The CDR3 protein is CSAEIAGVNEQFF. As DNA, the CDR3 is TGCAGTGCTGAAATAGCGGGAGTGAATGAGCAGTTCTTC.

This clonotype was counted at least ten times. The chain's CDR3 is CAWSVILAGADTQYF. Written as DNA, the CDR3 is TGTGCCTGGAGTGTTATACTAGCGGGAGCAGATACGCAGTATTTT. The V call is TRBV30, the J call TRBJ2-3; TRBD2 aligns across 11 bases. Looked up from germline, CDR1 is GTSNPN and CDR2 is SVGIG (reference sequence). The CDR3 runs 15 residues. Trimming at V came to 0 bases and at J to 4 bases, leaving 3 bases not matched to a gene. Using reference TRBV30 and TRBJ2-3 for the parts outside the CDR3, the full variable domain is SQTIHQWPATLVQPVGSPLSLECTVEGTSNPNLYWYRQAAGRGLQLLFYSVGIGQISSEVPQNLSASRPQDRQFILSSKKLLLSDSGFYLCAWSVILAGADTQYFGPGTRLTVL.

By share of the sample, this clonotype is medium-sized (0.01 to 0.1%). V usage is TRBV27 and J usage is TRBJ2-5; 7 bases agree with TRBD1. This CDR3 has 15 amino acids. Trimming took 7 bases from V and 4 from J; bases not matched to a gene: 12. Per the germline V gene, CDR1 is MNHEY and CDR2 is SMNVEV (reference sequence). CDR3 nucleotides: TGTGCCAGCACTTTGACAGGGACATATGGAGAGACCCAGTACTTC. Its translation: CASTLTGTYGETQYF.

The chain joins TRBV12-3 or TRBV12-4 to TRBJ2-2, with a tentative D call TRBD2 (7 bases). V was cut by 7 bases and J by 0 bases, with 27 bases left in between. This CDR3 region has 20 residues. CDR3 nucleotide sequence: TGTGCCAGCACCGGTCATCGCGGGAGAGGGGGGGTCCCGAACACCGGGGAGCTGTTTTTT. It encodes CASTGHRGRGGVPNTGELFF.

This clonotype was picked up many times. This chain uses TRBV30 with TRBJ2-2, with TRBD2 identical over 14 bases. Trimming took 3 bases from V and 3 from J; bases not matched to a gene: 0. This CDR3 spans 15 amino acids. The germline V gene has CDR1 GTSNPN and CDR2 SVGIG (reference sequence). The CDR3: CAWRGLAGDTGELFF. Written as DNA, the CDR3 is TGTGCCTGGAGGGGACTAGCGGGAGACACCGGGGAGCTGTTTTTT.

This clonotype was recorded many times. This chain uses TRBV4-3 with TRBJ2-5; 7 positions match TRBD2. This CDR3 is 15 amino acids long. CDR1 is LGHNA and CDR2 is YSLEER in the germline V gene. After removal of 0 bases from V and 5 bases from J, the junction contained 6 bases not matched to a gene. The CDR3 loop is CASSQDPTSRETQYF. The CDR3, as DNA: TGCGCCAGCAGCCAAGACCCGACTAGCCGGGAGACCCAGTACTTC.

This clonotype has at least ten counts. Here the CDR3 DNA reads TGCGCCAGCAGCCCAAGAGCGGGAGAAGTAACCGGGGAGCTGTTTTTT. Protein: CASSPRAGEVTGELFF. The V call is TRBV4-1, the J call TRBJ2-2, with 8 bases identical to TRBD2. Germline CDR1 and CDR2: MGHRA and YSYEKL. This CDR3 is built from 16 residues. The trim removed 4 bases at V and 5 bases at J, leaving 9 bases unmatched.

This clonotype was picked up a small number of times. Here the CDR3 reads CASSLGAQETQYF. In DNA form, the CDR3 reads TGTGCCAGCAGTTTAGGGGCCCAAGAGACCCAGTACTTC. The chain carries TRBV12-3 or TRBV12-4 and TRBJ2-5; D unresolved. CDR3 length: 13 residues. V lost 1 base and J 1 base, leaving 4 bases between the germline ends.

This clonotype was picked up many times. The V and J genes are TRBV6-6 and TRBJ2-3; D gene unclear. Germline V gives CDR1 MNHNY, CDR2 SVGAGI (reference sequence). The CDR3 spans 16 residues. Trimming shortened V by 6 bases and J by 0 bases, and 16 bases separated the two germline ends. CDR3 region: CASSSMPSVSTDTQYF. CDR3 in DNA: TGTGCCAGCAGCTCCATGCCGTCAGTGAGCACAGATACGCAGTATTTT.

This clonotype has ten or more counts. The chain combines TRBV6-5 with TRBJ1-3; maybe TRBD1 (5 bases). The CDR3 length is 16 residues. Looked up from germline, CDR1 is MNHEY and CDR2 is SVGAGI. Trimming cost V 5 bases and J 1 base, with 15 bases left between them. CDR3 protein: CASSGREGPSGNTIYF. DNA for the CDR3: TGTGCCAGCAGTGGACGAGAGGGGCCGTCTGGAAACACCATATATTTT.

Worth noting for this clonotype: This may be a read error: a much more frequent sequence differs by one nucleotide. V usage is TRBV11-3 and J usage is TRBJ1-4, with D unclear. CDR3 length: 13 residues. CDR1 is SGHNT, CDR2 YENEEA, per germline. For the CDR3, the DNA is TGTGCCACCAGCTCAGAGAGTAATGAAAAACTGTTTTTT. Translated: CATSSESNEKLFF.

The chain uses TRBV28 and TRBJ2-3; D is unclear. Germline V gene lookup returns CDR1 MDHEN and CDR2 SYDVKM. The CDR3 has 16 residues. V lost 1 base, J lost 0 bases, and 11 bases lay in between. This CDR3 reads CASSLLSRASTDTQYF. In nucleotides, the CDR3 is TGTGCCAGCAGTTTATTGTCCCGGGCTAGCACAGATACGCAGTATTTT.

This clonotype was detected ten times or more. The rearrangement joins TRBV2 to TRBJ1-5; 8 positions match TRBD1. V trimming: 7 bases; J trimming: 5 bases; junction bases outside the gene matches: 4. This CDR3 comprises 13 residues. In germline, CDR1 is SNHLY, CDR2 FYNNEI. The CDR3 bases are TGTGCCAGCACCGGGACAGGCCATCAGCCCCAGCATTTT. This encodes CASTGTGHQPQHF.

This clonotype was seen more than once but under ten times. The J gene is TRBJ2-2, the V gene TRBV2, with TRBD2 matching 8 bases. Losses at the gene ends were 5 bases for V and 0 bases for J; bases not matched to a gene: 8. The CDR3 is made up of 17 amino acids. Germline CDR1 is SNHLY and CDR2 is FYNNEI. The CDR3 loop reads CASSRAAGGSNTGELFF. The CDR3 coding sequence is TGTGCCAGCAGTCGGGCCGCGGGGGGATCGAACACCGGGGAGCTGTTTTTT. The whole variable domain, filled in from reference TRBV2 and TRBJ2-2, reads EPEVTQTPSHQVTQMGQEVILRCVPISNHLYFYWYRQILGQKVEFLVSFYNNEISEKSEIFDDQFSVERPDGSNFTLKIRSTKLEDSAMYFCASSRAAGGSNTGELFFGEGSRLTVL.

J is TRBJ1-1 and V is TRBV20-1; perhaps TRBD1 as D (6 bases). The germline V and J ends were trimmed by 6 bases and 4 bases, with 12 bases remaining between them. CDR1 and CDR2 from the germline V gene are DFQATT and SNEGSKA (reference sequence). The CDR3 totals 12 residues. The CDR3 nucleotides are TGCAGTGCCCGTGGGACAAGCACTGAAGCTTTCTTT. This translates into CSARGTSTEAFF.

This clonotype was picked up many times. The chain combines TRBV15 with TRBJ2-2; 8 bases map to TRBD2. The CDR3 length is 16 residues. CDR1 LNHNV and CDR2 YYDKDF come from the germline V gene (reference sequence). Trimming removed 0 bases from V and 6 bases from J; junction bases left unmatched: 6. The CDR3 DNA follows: TGTGCCACCAGCAGAGAGGGGACTAGATCCTCCGGGGAGCTGTTTTTT. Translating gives CATSREGTRSSGELFF.

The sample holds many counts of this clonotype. The DNA of the CDR3 is TGCGCCAGCGAAGATACGGTGGGGCACGAGCAGTACTTC. Its translation is CASEDTVGHEQYF. The rearrangement joins TRBV5-1 to TRBJ2-7; D may be TRBD1 (5 bases). Trimming stripped 7 bases from V and 5 bases from J, with 16 bases between. This CDR3 spans 13 amino acids. Per the germline V gene, CDR1 is SGHRS and CDR2 is YFSETQ.

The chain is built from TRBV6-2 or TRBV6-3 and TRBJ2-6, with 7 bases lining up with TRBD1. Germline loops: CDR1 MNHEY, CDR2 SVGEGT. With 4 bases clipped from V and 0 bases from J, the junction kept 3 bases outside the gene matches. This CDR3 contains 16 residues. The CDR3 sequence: CASSSTGTSGANVLTF. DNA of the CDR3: TGTGCCAGCAGTTCGACAGGGACCTCTGGGGCCAACGTCCTGACTTTC.

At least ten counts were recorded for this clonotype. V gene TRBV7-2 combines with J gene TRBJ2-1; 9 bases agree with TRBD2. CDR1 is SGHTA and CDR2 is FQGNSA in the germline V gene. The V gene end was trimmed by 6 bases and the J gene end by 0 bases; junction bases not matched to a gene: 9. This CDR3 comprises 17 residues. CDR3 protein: CASSQPGLAGSYNEQFF. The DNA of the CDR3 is TGTGCCAGCAGTCAACCGGGACTAGCAGGCTCCTACAATGAGCAGTTCTTC.